Each of the 20 T cell receptor beta chains below was sequenced from the same sample in a study of blood T cell repertoires in COVID-19. Method: immunoSEQ multiplex PCR; TCRdb's copy keeps in-frame clones and lacks some. The data show some 190,000 clones, roughly 84% seen once. What was sequenced was peripheral blood. These receptors were collected from a human donor in a cohort sampled during active COVID-19.

The rearrangement links TRBV6-6 to TRBJ1-2; tentatively, D is TRBD1 (6 bases). Germline V gene sequence: CDR1 MNHNY, CDR2 SVGAGI (reference sequence). The CDR3 runs 12 residues. V was trimmed by 4 bases and J by 8 bases, leaving 11 bases between them. The CDR3 loop is CASSSYREGYTF. The CDR3 DNA reads as TGTGCCAGCAGTTCCTACAGGGAAGGCTACACCTTC.

The gene calls are TRBV28 and TRBJ2-7; a possible D gene is TRBD1 (6 bases). The germline V gene encodes CDR1 MDHEN and CDR2 SYDVKM. The CDR3 has 19 amino acids. Trimming removed 3 bases at V and 2 bases at J, with 26 bases between. The CDR3 loop is CASSFPISDLGQSTYEQYF. The CDR3 bases are TGTGCCAGCAGTTTCCCCATCTCTGATCTTGGACAGTCTACCTACGAGCAGTACTTC.

This chain connects TRBV29-1 to TRBJ2-2; 7 bases are shared with TRBD1. The CDR3 contains 14 residues. The germline V gene has CDR1 SQVTM and CDR2 ANQGSEA. With V trimmed by 7 bases and J by 0 bases, 5 bases remained unmatched. CDR3 DNA sequence: TGCAGCGCCTACAGGGGAACGAACACCGGGGAGCTGTTTTTT. Its protein product is CSAYRGTNTGELFF.

The CDR3 spells CAWGRPGQGTEAFF. Written as DNA, the CDR3 is TGTGCCTGGGGACGCCCGGGACAGGGGACTGAAGCTTTCTTT. The rearrangement uses TRBV30 and TRBJ1-1, with 10 bases that match TRBD1. The junction had 8 bases not matched to a gene; V was cut back by 5 bases and J by 5 bases. CDR1 is GTSNPN, CDR2 SVGIG, per germline (reference sequence). CDR3 size: 14 residues.

CDR3 region: CASSLWAGSPLHF. In nucleotides, the CDR3 is TGTGCCAGCAGTTTGTGGGCGGGTTCACCCCTCCACTTT. This chain uses TRBV6-5 with TRBJ1-6, with D unclear. The CDR3 spans 13 residues. Trimming took off 4 bases at V and 9 bases at J, with 10 bases between the two ends. Germline V gene sequence: CDR1 MNHEY, CDR2 SVGAGI.

This clone was detected only once. The rearrangement joins TRBV24-1 to TRBJ1-1, with unresolved D. The CDR3 has 12 residues. V shed 5 bases and J shed 3 bases, with 6 bases lying between them. Germline assignment: CDR1 KGHDR and CDR2 SFDVKD. As DNA, the CDR3 is TGTGCCACCAGTGGACAAGACACTGAAGCTTTCTTT. Its protein is CATSGQDTEAFF.

This clone was picked up one time. This chain joins TRBV14 and TRBJ2-7; TRBD2 is a possible D gene (5 bases). The CDR3 has 13 amino acids. CDR1 and CDR2 from the germline V gene are SGHDN and FVKESK. Trimming cost V 1 base and J 4 bases, with 8 bases left between them. CDR3 amino acids: CASSQVGGYEQYV. The CDR3 DNA follows: TGTGCCAGCAGCCAAGTCGGCGGGTACGAGCAGTACGTC.

This clone was counted a few times. The chain employs TRBV11-2 and TRBJ1-1; D unresolved. From germline, CDR1 is SGHAT and CDR2 FQNNGV. This CDR3 has 13 amino acids. V lost 4 bases, J lost 1 base, and 7 bases lay in between. CDR3 nucleotide sequence: TGTGCCAGCAGCTATAGTGAGAACACTGAAGCTTTCTTT. Amino acid sequence: CASSYSENTEAFF.

This chain's CDR3 is CASSLLAGGPYEQYF. CDR3 bases: TGTGCCAGTAGTTTACTAGCGGGAGGGCCTTACGAGCAGTACTTC. The chain links TRBV19 to TRBJ2-7; 13 positions agree with TRBD2. V shed 5 bases and J 4 bases; nucleotides not matched to a gene: 5. This CDR3 is 15 amino acids long. Looked up from germline, CDR1 is LNHDA and CDR2 is SQIVND (reference sequence). Full variable domain (remainder filled in from reference TRBV19 and TRBJ2-7): DGGITQSPKYLFRKEGQNVTLSCEQNLNHDAMYWYRQDPGQGLRLIYYSQIVNDFQKGDIAEGYSVSREKKESFPLTVTSAQKNPTAFYLCASSLLAGGPYEQYFGPGTRLTVT.

The chain links TRBV18 to TRBJ1-5; no firm D call. Trimming removed 3 bases at V and 3 bases at J, with 12 bases between. The CDR3 contains 15 residues. In germline, CDR1 is KGHSH, CDR2 LQKENI. CDR3 loop: CASSPQEGLNQPQHF. CDR3 DNA sequence: TGTGCCAGCTCACCCCAGGAGGGCCTCAATCAGCCCCAGCATTTT.

The chain carries TRBV10-1 and TRBJ2-2, with D hard to call. The CDR3 has 15 residues. Trimming left V 0 bases short and J 1 base short, with 6 bases between. Germline values: CDR1 WNHNN, CDR2 SYGVQD (reference sequence). DNA for the CDR3: TGCGCCAGCAGTGAGTCGGCAGGGAACACCGGGGAGCTGTTTTTT. Translated: CASSESAGNTGELFF.

The J gene is TRBJ1-5, the V gene TRBV21-1; no DNA check was done on the table's D call, TRBD1. TRBV21-1 is noted as a pseudogene. The CDR3 is 19 residues long. CDR3 coding DNA: TGTGCCAGCAGCAAAGTTTCAGGGATGAGAGATAAGGGTTGTCAGCCCCAGCATTTT. Translation: CASSKVSGMRDKGCQPQHF.

V usage is TRBV6-5 and J usage is TRBJ1-2; 8 bases are shared with TRBD1. This CDR3 contains 13 residues. After removal of 6 bases from V and 4 bases from J, the junction contained 4 bases not matched to a gene. Germline values: CDR1 MNHEY, CDR2 SVGAGI. CDR3 DNA sequence: TGTGCCAGCAGGAGGACAGGGAGCTATGGCTACACCTTC. Translated, it gives CASRRTGSYGYTF.

This rearrangement joins TRBV6-5 to TRBJ1-5; possibly TRBD1 for D (6 bases). Trimming removed 4 bases from V and 6 bases from J, with 13 bases in between. Per the germline V gene, CDR1 is MNHEY and CDR2 is SVGAGI. This CDR3 region has 14 residues. CDR3 loop: CASSSQGIGQPQHF. CDR3 coding DNA: TGTGCCAGCAGTTCACAGGGTATTGGTCAGCCCCAGCATTTT.

This clone was observed a handful of times. This chain links TRBV24-1 with TRBJ2-5, with a tentative D call TRBD2 (5 bases). Germline loops: CDR1 KGHDR, CDR2 SFDVKD. This CDR3 is 13 amino acids long. V dropped 4 bases and J dropped 5 bases, with 10 bases sitting between them. This CDR3 is CATSDRGGETQYF. The DNA for the CDR3 is TGTGCCACCAGTGACCGGGGTGGGGAGACCCAGTACTTC.

This clone was seen only a few times. The chain links TRBV2 to TRBJ2-2; possible D gene TRBD2, 6 bases. From germline, CDR1 is SNHLY and CDR2 FYNNEI. V was cut by 7 bases and J by 0 bases, with 9 bases left in between. This CDR3 region has 14 residues. The CDR3 DNA reads as TGTGCCAGCAAACGGGAGACGAACACCGGGGAGCTGTTTTTT. Residues: CASKRETNTGELFF.

The V and J genes are TRBV7-9 and TRBJ1-2, with D maybe TRBD1 (5 bases). V was trimmed by 6 bases and J by 3 bases, leaving 23 bases between them. Germline-derived CDR1 and CDR2 are SEHNR and FQNEAQ (reference sequence). This CDR3 contains 17 residues. The CDR3 coding sequence is TGTGCCAGCAGGGGTAGGGGTCTAGGGGTTCACGACTATGGCTACACCTTC. Translated, it gives CASRGRGLGVHDYGYTF.

This clone occurred a few times. V gene TRBV19 combines with J gene TRBJ2-1; D not resolved. The CDR3 is made up of 14 amino acids. Deletions cut 4 bases from V and 0 bases from J, with 7 bases between. The germline CDR1 and CDR2 sequences are LNHDA and SQIVND (reference sequence). CDR3 region: CASSSGFSYNEQFF. CDR3 sequence (DNA): TGTGCCAGTAGTAGCGGTTTCTCCTACAATGAGCAGTTCTTC.

The chain has TRBV6-5 and TRBJ1-1; no clear D. Trimming shortened V by 2 bases and J by 3 bases, and 7 bases separated the two germline ends. The CDR3 length is 13 residues. CDR1 is MNHEY, CDR2 SVGAGI, per germline. CDR3 sequence (DNA): TGTGCCAGCAGTTACAGCCTCGACACTGAAGCTTTCTTT. This encodes CASSYSLDTEAFF.

The chain has TRBV10-3 and TRBJ1-6; maybe TRBD1 (5 bases). This CDR3 is built from 15 residues. Germline CDR1 reads ENHRY; CDR2 reads SYGVKD. Trimming shortened V by 4 bases and J by 0 bases, and 7 bases separated the two germline ends. The CDR3 DNA reads TGTGCCATCAGTGGACAGAGCTCCTATAATTCACCCCTCCACTTT. This translates into CAISGQSSYNSPLHF.